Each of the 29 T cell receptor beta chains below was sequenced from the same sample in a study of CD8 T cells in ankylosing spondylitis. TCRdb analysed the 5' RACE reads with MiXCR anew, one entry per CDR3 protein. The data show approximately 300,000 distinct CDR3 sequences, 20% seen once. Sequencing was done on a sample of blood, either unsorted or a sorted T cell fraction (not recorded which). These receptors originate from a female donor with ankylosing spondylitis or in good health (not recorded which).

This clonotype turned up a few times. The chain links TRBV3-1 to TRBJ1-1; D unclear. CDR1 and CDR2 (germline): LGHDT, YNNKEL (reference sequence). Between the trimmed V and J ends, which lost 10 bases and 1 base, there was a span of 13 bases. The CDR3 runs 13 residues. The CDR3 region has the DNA TGTGCCACCCGACGCGAGGGGAACACTGAAGCTTTCTTT. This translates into CATRREGNTEAFF.

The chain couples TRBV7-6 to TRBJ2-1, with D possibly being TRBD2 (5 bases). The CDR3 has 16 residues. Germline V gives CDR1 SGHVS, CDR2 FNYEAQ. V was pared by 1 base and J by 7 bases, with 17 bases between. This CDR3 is CASSLGVTRESNEQFF. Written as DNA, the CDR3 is TGTGCCAGCAGCTTAGGGGTAACTAGAGAGTCGAATGAGCAGTTCTTC.

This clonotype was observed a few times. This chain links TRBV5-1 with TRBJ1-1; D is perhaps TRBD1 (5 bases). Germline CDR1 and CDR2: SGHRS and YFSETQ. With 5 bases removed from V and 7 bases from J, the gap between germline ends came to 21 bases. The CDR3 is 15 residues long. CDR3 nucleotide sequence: TGCGCCAGCAGTACAATAGACAGCACCCTCCTTGAAGCTTTCTTT. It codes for CASSTIDSTLLEAFF.

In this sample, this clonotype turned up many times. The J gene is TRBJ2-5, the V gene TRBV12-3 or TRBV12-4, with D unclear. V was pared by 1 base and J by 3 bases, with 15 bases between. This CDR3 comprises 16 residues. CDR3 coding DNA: TGTGCCAGCAGTTTAGAGTACTACCCACAAAAAGAGACCCAGTACTTC. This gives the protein CASSLEYYPQKETQYF.

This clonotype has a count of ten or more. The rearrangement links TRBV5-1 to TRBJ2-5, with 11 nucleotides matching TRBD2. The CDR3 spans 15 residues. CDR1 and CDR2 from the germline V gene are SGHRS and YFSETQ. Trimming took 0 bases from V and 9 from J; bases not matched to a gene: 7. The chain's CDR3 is CASSLERLAGKAQYF. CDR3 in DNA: TGCGCCAGCAGCTTGGAGCGACTAGCGGGAAAGGCCCAGTACTTC.

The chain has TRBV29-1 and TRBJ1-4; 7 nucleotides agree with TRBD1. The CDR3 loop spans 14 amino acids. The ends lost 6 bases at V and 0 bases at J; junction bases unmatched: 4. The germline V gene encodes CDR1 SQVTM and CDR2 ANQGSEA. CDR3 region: CSVAQGSTNEKLFF. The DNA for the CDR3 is TGCAGCGTGGCACAGGGGTCAACTAATGAAAAACTGTTTTTT.

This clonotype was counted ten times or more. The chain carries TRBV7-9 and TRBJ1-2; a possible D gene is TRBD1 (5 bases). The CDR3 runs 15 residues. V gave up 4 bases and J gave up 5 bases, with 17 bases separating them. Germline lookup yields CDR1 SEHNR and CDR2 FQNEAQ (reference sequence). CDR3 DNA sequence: TGTGCCAGCAGCTCGCCCGACACAGGTTATTATGGCTACACCTTC. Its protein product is CASSSPDTGYYGYTF.

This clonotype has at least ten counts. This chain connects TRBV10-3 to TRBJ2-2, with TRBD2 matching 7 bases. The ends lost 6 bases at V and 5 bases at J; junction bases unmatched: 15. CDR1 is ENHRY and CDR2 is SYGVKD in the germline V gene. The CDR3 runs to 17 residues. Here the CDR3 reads CAISDPSAGVGTGELFF. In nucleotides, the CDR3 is TGTGCCATCAGCGACCCTTCGGCGGGAGTCGGTACCGGGGAGCTGTTTTTT.

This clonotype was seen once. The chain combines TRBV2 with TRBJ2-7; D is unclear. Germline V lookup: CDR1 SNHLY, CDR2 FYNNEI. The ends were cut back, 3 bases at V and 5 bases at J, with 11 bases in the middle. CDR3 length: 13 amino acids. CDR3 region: CASSEGPVHEQYF. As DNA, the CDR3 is TGTGCCAGCAGTGAGGGTCCTGTTCACGAGCAGTACTTC.

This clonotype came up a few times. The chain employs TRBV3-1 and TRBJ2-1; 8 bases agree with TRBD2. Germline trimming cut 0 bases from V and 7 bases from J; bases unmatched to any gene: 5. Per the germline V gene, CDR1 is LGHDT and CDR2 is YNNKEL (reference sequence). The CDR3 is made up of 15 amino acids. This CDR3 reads CASSQDLAGQNEQFF. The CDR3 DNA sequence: TGTGCCAGCAGCCAAGACCTAGCGGGCCAGAATGAGCAGTTCTTC.

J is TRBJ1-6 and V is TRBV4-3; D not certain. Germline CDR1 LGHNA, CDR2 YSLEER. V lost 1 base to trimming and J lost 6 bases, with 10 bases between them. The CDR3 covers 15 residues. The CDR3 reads CASSQARRVNSPLHF. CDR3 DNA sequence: TGCGCCAGCAGCCAAGCGCGTCGGGTTAATTCACCCCTCCACTTT.

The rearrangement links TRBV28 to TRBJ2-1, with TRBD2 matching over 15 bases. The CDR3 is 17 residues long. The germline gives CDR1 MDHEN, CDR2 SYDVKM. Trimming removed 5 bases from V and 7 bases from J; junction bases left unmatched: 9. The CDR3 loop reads CASSPWTSGRAKNEQFF. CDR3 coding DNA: TGTGCCAGCAGTCCCTGGACTAGCGGGAGGGCCAAAAATGAGCAGTTCTTC.

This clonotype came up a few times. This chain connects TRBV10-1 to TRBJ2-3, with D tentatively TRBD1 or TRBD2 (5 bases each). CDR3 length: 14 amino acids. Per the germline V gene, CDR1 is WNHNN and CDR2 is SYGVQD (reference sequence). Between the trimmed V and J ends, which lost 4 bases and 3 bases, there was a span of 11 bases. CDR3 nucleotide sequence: TGCGCCAGCAGTGGGCCGGGGCTAACAGATACGCAGTATTTT. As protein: CASSGPGLTDTQYF.

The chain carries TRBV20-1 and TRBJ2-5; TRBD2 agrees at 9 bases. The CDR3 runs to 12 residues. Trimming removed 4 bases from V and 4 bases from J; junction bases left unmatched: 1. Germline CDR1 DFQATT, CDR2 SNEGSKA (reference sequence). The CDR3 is CSAISGGETQYF. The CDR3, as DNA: TGCAGTGCTATTAGCGGGGGAGAGACCCAGTACTTC.

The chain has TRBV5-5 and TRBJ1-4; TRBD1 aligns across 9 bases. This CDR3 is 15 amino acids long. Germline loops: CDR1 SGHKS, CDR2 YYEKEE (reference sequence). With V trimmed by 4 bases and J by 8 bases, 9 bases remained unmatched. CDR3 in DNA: TGTGCCAGCAGCCCCCGGACAGGGGAGGGAGAAAAACTGTTTTTT. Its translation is CASSPRTGEGEKLFF. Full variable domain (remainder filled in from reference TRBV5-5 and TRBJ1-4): DAGVTQSPTHLIKTRGQQVTLRCSPISGHKSVSWYQQVLGQGPQFIFQYYEKEERGRGNFPDRFSARQFPNYSSELNVNALLLGDSALYLCASSPRTGEGEKLFFGSGTQLSVL.

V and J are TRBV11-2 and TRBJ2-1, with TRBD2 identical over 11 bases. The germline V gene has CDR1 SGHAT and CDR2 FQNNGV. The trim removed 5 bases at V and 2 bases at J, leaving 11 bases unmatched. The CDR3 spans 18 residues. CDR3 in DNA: TGTGCCAGCAGCCTACGTCCCGGGACTAGCGGAGCCTACAATGAGCAGTTCTTC. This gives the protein CASSLRPGTSGAYNEQFF.

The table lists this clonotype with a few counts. CDR3 coding DNA: TGCAGCGTTGAAAGGCCGGGACAGCTTAATGAAAAACTGTTTTTT. Translating it yields CSVERPGQLNEKLFF. The J gene is TRBJ1-4, the V gene TRBV29-1; TRBD1 aligns across 7 bases. CDR3 length equals 15 residues. Looked up from germline, CDR1 is SQVTM and CDR2 is ANQGSEA. Unmatched junction bases numbered 7, after V lost 2 bases and J lost 4 bases.

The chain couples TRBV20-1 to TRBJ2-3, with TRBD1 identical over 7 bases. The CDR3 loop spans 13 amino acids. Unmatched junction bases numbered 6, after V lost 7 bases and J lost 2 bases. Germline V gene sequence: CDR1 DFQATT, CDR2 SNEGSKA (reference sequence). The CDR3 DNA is TGCAGTGTTACGGACAGGAACACAGATACGCAGTATTTT. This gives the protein CSVTDRNTDTQYF.

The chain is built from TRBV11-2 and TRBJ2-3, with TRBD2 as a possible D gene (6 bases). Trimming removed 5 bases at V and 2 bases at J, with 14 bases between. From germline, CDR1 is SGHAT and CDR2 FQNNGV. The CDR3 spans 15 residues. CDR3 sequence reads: CASSNRDFFTDTQYF. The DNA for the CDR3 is TGTGCCAGCAGCAACCGGGACTTCTTCACAGATACGCAGTATTTT.

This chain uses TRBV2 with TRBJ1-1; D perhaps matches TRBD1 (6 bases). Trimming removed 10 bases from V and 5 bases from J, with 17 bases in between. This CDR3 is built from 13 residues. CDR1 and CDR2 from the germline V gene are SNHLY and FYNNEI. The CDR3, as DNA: TGTGCCACCGAGAGGGGGGGAGGGACTGAAGCTTTCTTT. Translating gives CATERGGGTEAFF.

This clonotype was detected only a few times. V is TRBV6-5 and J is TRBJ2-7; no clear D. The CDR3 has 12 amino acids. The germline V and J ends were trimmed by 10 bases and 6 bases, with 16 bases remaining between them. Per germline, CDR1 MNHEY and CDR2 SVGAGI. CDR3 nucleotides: TGTGCCACCATAACAAGTCGGGCCGAGCAGTACTTC. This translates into CATITSRAEQYF.

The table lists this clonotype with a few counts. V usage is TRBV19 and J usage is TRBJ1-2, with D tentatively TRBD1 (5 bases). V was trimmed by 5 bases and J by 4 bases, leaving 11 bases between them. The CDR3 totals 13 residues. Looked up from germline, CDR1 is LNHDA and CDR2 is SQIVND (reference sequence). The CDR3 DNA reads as TGTGCCAGTAGTCCGGACACTTTCTATGGCTACACCTTC. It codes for CASSPDTFYGYTF.

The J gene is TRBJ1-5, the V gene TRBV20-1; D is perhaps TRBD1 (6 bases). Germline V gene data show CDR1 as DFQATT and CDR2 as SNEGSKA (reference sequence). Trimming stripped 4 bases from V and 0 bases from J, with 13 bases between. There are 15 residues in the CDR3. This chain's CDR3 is CSATAQGHSNQPQHF. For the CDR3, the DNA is TGCAGTGCTACTGCACAGGGACATAGCAATCAGCCCCAGCATTTT.

CDR3: CSARRRGDAYEQYF. DNA for the CDR3: TGCAGTGCTAGGCGCAGGGGGGATGCCTACGAGCAGTACTTC. The chain combines TRBV20-1 with TRBJ2-7; D perhaps matches TRBD1 (7 bases). The V gene's germline CDR1 is DFQATT and CDR2 SNEGSKA (reference sequence). The V gene lost 3 bases and the J gene lost 2 bases, with 14 bases spanning the gap. The length of the CDR3 is 14 residues.

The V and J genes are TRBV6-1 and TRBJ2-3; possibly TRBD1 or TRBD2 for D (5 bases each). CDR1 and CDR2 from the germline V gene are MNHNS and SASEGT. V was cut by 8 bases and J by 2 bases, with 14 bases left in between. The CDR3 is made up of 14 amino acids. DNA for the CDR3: TGTGCCAGCGTGAGGGGCAGAAACACAGATACGCAGTATTTT. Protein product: CASVRGRNTDTQYF.

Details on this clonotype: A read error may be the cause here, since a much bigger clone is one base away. Written as DNA, the CDR3 is TGCAGCGTTGAGGGGGCAGGGTTGAACACTGAAGCTTTCTTT. Its protein is CSVEGAGLNTEAFF. The gene calls are TRBV29-1 and TRBJ1-1; D is perhaps TRBD1 (6 bases). Germline CDR1 is SQVTM and CDR2 is ANQGSEA. The CDR3 totals 14 residues. Trimming took off 3 bases at V and 0 bases at J, with 11 bases between the two ends.

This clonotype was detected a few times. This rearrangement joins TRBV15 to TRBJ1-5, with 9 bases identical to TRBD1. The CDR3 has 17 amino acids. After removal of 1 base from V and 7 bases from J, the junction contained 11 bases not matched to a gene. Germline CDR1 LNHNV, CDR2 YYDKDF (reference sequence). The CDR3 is CATSRGYRGPSQQPQHF. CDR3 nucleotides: TGTGCCACCAGCAGAGGGTACAGGGGGCCGAGTCAACAGCCCCAGCATTTT.

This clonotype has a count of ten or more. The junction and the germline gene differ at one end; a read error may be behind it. The chain's CDR3 is CASSRDPRGNEQFF. DNA of the CDR3: TGTGCTAGCAGCAGGGACCCTCGTGGCAATGAGCAGTTCTTC. V gene TRBV7-7 combines with J gene TRBJ2-1; TRBD1 or TRBD2 may be the D gene (5 bases each). The CDR3 contains 14 residues. CDR1 and CDR2 from the germline V gene are SSHAT and FNYEAQ (reference sequence).

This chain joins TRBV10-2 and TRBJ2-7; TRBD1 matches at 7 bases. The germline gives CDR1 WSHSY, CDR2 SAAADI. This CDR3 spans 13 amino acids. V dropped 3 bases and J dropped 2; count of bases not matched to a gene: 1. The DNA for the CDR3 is TGCGCCAGCAGTGAAGGGACAGCCTACGAGCAGTACTTC. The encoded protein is CASSEGTAYEQYF.